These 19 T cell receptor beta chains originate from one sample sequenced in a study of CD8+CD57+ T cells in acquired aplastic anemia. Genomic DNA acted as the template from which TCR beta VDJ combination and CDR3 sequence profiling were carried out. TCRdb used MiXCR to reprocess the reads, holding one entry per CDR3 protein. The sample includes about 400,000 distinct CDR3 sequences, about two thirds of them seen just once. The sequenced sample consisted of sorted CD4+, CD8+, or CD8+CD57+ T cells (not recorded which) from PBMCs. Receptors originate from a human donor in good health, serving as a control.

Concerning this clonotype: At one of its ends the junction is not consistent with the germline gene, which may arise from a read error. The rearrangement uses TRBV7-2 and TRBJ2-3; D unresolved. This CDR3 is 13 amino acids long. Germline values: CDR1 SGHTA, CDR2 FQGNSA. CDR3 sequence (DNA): TGTGCCAGCAGCTTAGACTGGAACACTGAACCTTTTTTT. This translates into CASSLDWNTEPFF. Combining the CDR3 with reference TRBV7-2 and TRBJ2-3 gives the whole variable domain GAGVSQSPSNKVTEKGKDVELRCDPISGHTALYWYRQSLGQGLEFLIYFQGNSAPDKSGLPSDRFSAERTGGSVSTLTIQRTQQEDSAVYLCASSLDWNTEPFFGPGTRLTVL.

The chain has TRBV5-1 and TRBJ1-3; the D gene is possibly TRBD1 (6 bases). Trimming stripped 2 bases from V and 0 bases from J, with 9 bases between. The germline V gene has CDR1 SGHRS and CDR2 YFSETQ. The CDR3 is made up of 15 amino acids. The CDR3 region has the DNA TGCGCCAGCAGCTTCGCAGGGGCCTCTGGAAACACCATATATTTT. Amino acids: CASSFAGASGNTIYF.

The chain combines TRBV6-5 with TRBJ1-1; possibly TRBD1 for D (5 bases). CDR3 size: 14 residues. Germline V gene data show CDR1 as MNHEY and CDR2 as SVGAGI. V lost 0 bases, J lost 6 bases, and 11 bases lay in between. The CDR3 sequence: CASSYSGDSAEAFF. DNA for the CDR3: TGTGCCAGCAGTTACTCAGGGGACTCCGCTGAAGCTTTCTTT.

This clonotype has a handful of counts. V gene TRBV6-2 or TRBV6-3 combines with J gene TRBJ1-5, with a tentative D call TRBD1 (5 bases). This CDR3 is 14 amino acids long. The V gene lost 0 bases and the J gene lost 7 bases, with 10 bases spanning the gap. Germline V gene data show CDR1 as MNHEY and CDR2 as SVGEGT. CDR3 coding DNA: TGTGCCAGCAGTTACTCACCAGGGTCCCAGCCCCAGCATTTT. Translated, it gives CASSYSPGSQPQHF.

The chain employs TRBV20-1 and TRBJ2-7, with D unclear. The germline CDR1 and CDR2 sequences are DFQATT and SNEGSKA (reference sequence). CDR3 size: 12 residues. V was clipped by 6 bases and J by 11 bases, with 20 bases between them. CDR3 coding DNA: TGCAGTGCGGGCCTAACGGCCGTCCGGAAGTACTTC. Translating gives CSAGLTAVRKYF.

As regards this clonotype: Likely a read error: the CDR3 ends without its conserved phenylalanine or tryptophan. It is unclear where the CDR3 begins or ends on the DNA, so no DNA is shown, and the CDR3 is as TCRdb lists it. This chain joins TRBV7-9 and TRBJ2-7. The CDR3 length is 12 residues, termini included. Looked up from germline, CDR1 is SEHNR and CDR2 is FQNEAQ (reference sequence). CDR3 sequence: CASSLSTYEQYL.

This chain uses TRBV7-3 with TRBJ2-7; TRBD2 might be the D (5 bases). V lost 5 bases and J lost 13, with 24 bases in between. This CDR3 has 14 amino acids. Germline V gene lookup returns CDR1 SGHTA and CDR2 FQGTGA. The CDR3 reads CASSIGLGTDDHYF. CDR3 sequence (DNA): TGTGCCAGCAGCATAGGACTCGGCACAGACGATCACTACTTC.

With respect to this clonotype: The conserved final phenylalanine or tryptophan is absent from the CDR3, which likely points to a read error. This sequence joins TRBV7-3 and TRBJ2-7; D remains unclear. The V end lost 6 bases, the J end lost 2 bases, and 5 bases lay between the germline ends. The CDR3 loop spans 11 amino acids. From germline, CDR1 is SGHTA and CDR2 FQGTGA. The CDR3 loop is CASSPTYEQYA. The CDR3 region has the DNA TGTGCCAGCAGTCCTACCTACGAGCAGTACGCC.

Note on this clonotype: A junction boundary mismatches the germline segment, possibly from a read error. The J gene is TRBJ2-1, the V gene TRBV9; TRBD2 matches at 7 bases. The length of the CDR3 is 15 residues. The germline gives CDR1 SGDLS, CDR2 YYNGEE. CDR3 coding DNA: TGTGCCAGCAGCGTGGGGAGGGAAAACAAAAATGACCAGTTCTTC. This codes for CASSVGRENKNDQFF.

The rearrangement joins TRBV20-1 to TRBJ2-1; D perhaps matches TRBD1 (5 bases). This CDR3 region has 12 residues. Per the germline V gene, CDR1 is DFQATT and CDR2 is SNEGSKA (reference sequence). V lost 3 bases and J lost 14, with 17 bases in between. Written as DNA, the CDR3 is TGCAGTGCTAGTCTCCGGACACAAGAGAAGTTCTTC. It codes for CSASLRTQEKFF.

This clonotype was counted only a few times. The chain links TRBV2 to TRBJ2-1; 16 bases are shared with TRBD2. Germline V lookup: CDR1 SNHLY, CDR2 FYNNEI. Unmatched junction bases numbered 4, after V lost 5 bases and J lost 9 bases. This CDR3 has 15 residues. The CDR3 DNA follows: TGTGCCAGCAGTCCGGGACTAGCGGGGGGGAGTGAGCAGTTCTTC. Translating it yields CASSPGLAGGSEQFF.

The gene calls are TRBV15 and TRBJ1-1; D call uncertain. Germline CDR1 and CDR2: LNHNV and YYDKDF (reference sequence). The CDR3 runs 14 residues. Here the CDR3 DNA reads TGTCCCAGCAGCGCCGAGGGAGTGGGCACTGAAGCTTTCTTT. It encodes CPSSAEGVGTEAFF.

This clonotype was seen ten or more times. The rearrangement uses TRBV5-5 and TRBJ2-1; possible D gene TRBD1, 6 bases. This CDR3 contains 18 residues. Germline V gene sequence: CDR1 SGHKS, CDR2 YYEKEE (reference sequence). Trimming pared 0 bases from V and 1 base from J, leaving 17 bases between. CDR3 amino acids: CASSLGPGTRLSYNEQFF. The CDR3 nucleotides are TGTGCCAGCAGCTTGGGCCCCGGGACAAGACTATCCTACAATGAGCAGTTCTTC. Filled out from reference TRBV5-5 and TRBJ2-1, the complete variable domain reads DAGVTQSPTHLIKTRGQQVTLRCSPISGHKSVSWYQQVLGQGPQFIFQYYEKEERGRGNFPDRFSARQFPNYSSELNVNALLLGDSALYLCASSLGPGTRLSYNEQFFGPGTRLTVL.

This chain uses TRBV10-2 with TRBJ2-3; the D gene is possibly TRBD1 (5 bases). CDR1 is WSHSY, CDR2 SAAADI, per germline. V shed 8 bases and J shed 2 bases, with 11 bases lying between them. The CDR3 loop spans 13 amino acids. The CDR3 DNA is TGCGCCAGCGCTCGACAGATCACAGATACGCAGTATTTT. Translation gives CASARQITDTQYF.

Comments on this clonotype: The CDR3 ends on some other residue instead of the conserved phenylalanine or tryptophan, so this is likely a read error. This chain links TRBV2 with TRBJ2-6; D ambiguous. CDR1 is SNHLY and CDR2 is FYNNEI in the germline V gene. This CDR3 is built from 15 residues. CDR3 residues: CASSESGSGANVLTY. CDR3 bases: TGTGCCAGCAGTGAATCAGGTTCTGGTGCCAACGTCCTGACTTAC.

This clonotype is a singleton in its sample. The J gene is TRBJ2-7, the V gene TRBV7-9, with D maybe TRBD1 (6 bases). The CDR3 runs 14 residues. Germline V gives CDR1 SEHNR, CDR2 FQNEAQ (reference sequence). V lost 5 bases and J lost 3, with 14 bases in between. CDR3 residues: CASSQHTGYYEQYF. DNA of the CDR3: TGTGCCAGCAGCCAACATACAGGGTACTACGAGCAGTACTTC.

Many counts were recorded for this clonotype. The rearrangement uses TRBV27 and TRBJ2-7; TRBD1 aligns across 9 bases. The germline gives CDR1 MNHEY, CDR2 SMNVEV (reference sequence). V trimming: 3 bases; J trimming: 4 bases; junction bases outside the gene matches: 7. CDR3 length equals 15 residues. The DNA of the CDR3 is TGTGCCAGCAGTTTTTGGGACAGGGTTGAATACGAGCAGTACTTC. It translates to CASSFWDRVEYEQYF.

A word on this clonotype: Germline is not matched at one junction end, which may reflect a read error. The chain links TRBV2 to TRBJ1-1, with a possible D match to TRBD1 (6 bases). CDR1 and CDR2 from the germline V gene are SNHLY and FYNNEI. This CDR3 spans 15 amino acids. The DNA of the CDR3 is TGTGCCAGCAGCTTACGACAGGCTAGGGGCAATGAAGCTTCCTTT. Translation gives CASSLRQARGNEASF.

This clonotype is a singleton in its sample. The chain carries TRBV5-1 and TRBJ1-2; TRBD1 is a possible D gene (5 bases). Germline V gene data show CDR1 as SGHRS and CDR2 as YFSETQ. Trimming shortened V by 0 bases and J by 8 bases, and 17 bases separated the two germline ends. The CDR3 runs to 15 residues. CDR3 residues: CASSLESGQLGGYTF. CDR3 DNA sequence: TGCGCCAGCAGCTTGGAATCCGGACAACTCGGAGGCTACACCTTC.